The T cell receptor beta chain under discussion was sequenced for a study of OX40 agonist ivuxolimab in advanced cancers. Whole-study findings and limits: Antigens targeted by the expanded peripheral T cells were not determined. There was clonal expansion of CD4+ and CD8+ blood T cells by week 6 at 0.1 to 3.0 mg/kg. Some nonresponders likewise displayed low normalized T-cell clonal expansion. CD8+ T cells averaged more expanded clones than CD4+.

This CDR3 is 17 amino acids long. Germline CDR1 and CDR2: LNHNV and YYDKDF (reference sequence). Trimming took off 0 bases at V and 2 bases at J, with 14 bases between the two ends. Some clones are missing from TCRdb's copy, which holds only in-frame ones; the method was immunoSEQ multiplex PCR. The table has about 77,000 clones, around 86% seen once; the top ten hold around 5.9%. In the case of this clone: Antigen unknown.

This TCR derives from an adult with an advanced solid tumor such as melanoma, head and neck, liver or kidney cancer. Sample: CD4+ or CD8+ T cells sorted from blood, taken in a trial of the OX40 agonist ivuxolimab. V gene TRBV15 combines with J gene TRBJ2-4; D may be TRBD2 (5 bases). In DNA, the CDR3 is TGTGCCACCAGCAGAGAGTTACGGGGAAGGACCAAAAACATTCAGTACTTC. Amino acid sequence: CATSRELRGRTKNIQYF. The whole variable domain, remainder taken from reference TRBV15 and TRBJ2-4, is DAMVIQNPRYQVTQFGKPVTLSCSQTLNHNVMYWYQQKSSQAPKLLFHYYDKDFNNEADTPDNFQSRRPNTSFCFLDIRSPGLGDTAMYLCATSRELRGRTKNIQYFGAGTRLSVL.